The present entry profiles one T cell receptor (beta chain) with its context. These data come from a study of cytomegalovirus exposure and HLA in healthy donors. V gave up 5 bases and J gave up 10 bases; unmatched junction bases: 19. Germline values: CDR1 MNHEY, CDR2 SMNVEV (reference sequence). This CDR3 has 17 residues. Primers included in the PCR were 60 Vbeta and 13 Jbeta primers. Clones were read by immunoSEQ multiplex PCR, and TCRdb kept only the in-frame ones, dropping some. The table lists approximately 180,000 clones, approximately 84% of them singletons. The sequenced sample was PBMCs. The receptor's source is a girl between 10 and 17 years old in good health and CMV-seropositive. V gene TRBV27 combines with J gene TRBJ1-1; 10 bases fit TRBD1. This chain's CDR3 is CASSTFDRGQRGMGAFF. The CDR3 nucleotides read TGTGCCAGCAGTACATTCGACAGGGGGCAAAGGGGTATGGGAGCTTTCTTT.